The 30 T cell receptor beta chains given below trace back to one sample, sequenced in a study of T cell responses to AZD1222 COVID-19 vaccine. TCRdb keeps only in-frame clones here, not all; method: immunoSEQ multiplex PCR. The sample has roughly 100,000 clones, around 80% seen once. This material consisted of peripheral blood, taken on day 0 of AZD1222 vaccination. The receptor set was obtained from an adult in good health.

This clone showed up just once. The rearrangement links TRBV5-4 to TRBJ1-2; no clear D gene. Germline assignment: CDR1 SGHNT and CDR2 YYREEE (reference sequence). Trimming pared 2 bases from V and 8 bases from J, leaving 13 bases between. CDR3 size: 13 residues. The CDR3 DNA follows: TGTGCCAGCAGCTTAGACTCAAAATGGGGCTACACCTTC. Its translation: CASSLDSKWGYTF.

This rearrangement joins TRBV16 to TRBJ1-2; D gene unclear. The germline V gene encodes CDR1 KGHSY and CDR2 FQNENV. V lost 6 bases and J 8 bases, leaving 16 bases between the germline ends. This CDR3 region has 13 residues. CDR3 nucleotides: TGTGCCAGCAGTCGTCAGAGGGAAAGAGGCTACACCTTC. Translating it yields CASSRQRERGYTF.

CDR3 loop: CASTSLLWTSGGLGDEQYF. The CDR3 DNA follows: TGTGCCAGCACCTCGCTGCTATGGACTAGCGGGGGTCTGGGGGACGAGCAGTACTTC. The chain is built from TRBV2 and TRBJ2-7; 13 bases match TRBD2. This CDR3 comprises 19 residues. J lost 5 bases, V lost 7 bases, and 20 bases had no gene match. From germline, CDR1 is SNHLY and CDR2 FYNNEI.

The rearrangement joins TRBV19 to TRBJ1-2; TRBD1 might be the D (6 bases). Trimming took off 3 bases at V and 5 bases at J, with 10 bases between the two ends. The CDR3 runs 13 residues. Per germline, CDR1 LNHDA and CDR2 SQIVND (reference sequence). CDR3: CASSIRQGYGYTF. The CDR3 nucleotides read TGTGCCAGTAGTATCCGGCAGGGGTATGGCTACACCTTC.

This clone was seen once. The chain links TRBV5-1 to TRBJ1-2; a weak D match, TRBD1 (6 bases). This CDR3 is 16 amino acids long. V was shortened by 0 bases and J by 0 bases, with 12 bases between the two germline ends. Germline-derived CDR1 and CDR2 are SGHRS and YFSETQ. CDR3 bases: TGCGCCAGCAGCTTGGATGGGACACCAGCTAACTATGGCTACACCTTC. Its translation: CASSLDGTPANYGYTF.

The chain joins TRBV2 to TRBJ1-1, with a weak D call TRBD1 (6 bases). Germline values: CDR1 SNHLY, CDR2 FYNNEI. CDR3 size: 13 residues. V was clipped by 4 bases and J by 6 bases, with 12 bases between them. The CDR3 loop reads CASSVEGGSEAFF. DNA of the CDR3: TGTGCCAGCAGTGTGGAGGGGGGTTCTGAAGCTTTCTTT.

This clone is a singleton in its sample. This sequence joins TRBV2 and TRBJ1-3, with a tentative D call TRBD1 (5 bases). Per germline, CDR1 SNHLY and CDR2 FYNNEI. This CDR3 region has 14 residues. V gave up 3 bases and J gave up 1 base, with 7 bases separating them. In DNA, the CDR3 is TGTGCCAGCAGTGACAGGGCTTCTGGAAACACCATATATTTT. It is translated as CASSDRASGNTIYF. Supplemented by reference TRBV2 and TRBJ1-3, the full variable domain reads EPEVTQTPSHQVTQMGQEVILRCVPISNHLYFYWYRQILGQKVEFLVSFYNNEISEKSEIFDDQFSVERPDGSNFTLKIRSTKLEDSAMYFCASSDRASGNTIYFGEGSWLTVV.

V and J are TRBV7-2 and TRBJ1-2; D is unresolved. Germline CDR1 reads SGHTA; CDR2 reads FQGNSA. The CDR3 is made up of 14 amino acids. Trimming left V 5 bases short and J 5 bases short, with 15 bases between. The CDR3 reads CASSTGSRRYGYTF. CDR3 sequence (DNA): TGTGCCAGCAGCACCGGGAGCCGGCGGTATGGCTACACCTTC.

A single count supports this clone. The rearrangement uses TRBV5-1 and TRBJ1-4, with D uncertain. Deletions cut 6 bases from V and 0 bases from J, with 12 bases between. The CDR3 extends over 15 amino acids. Germline CDR1 SGHRS, CDR2 YFSETQ. CDR3 region: CASTSGSATNEKLFF. The CDR3 region has the DNA TGCGCCAGCACCAGCGGGTCTGCAACTAATGAAAAACTGTTTTTT.

The gene calls are TRBV10-3 and TRBJ1-1; the D is unclear. Per germline, CDR1 ENHRY and CDR2 SYGVKD. V lost 10 bases to trimming and J lost 0 bases, with 21 bases between them. This CDR3 is built from 16 residues. CDR3 loop: CATVDPLGDMNTEAFF. The CDR3 DNA is TGTGCCACCGTGGACCCTCTCGGGGATATGAACACTGAAGCTTTCTTT.

The rearrangement links TRBV5-6 to TRBJ1-5; D is possibly TRBD1 (5 bases). Germline assignment: CDR1 SGHDT and CDR2 YYEEEE. This CDR3 has 14 residues. Trimming cost V 4 bases and J 6 bases, with 14 bases left between them. CDR3 residues: CASSLRGRGQPQHF. The CDR3 DNA is TGTGCCAGCAGCCTTAGAGGGAGGGGTCAGCCCCAGCATTTT. Variable domain in full (rest from reference TRBV5-6 and TRBJ1-5): DAGVTQSPTHLIKTRGQQVTLRCSPKSGHDTVSWYQQALGQGPQFIFQYYEEEERQRGNFPDRFSGHQFPNYSSELNVNALLLGDSALYLCASSLRGRGQPQHFGDGTRLSIL.

V and J are TRBV11-2 and TRBJ2-7; D may correspond to TRBD1 or TRBD2 (5 bases each). Looked up from germline, CDR1 is SGHAT and CDR2 is FQNNGV. Deletions cut 5 bases from V and 2 bases from J, with 10 bases between. This CDR3 contains 13 residues. The CDR3 loop reads CASSRDLTYEQYF. For the CDR3, the DNA is TGTGCCAGCAGCCGGGACCTAACCTACGAGCAGTACTTC.

The chain joins TRBV4-1 to TRBJ2-2; D is possibly TRBD1 (5 bases). Trimming stripped 0 bases from V and 5 bases from J, with 16 bases between. Germline V gene sequence: CDR1 MGHRA, CDR2 YSYEKL. The CDR3 extends over 17 amino acids. CDR3: CASSQDTTAPRTGELFF. As DNA, the CDR3 is TGCGCCAGCAGCCAAGATACGACAGCCCCAAGAACCGGGGAGCTGTTTTTT.

The chain couples TRBV7-9 to TRBJ1-2; no definite D call. V was clipped by 3 bases and J by 3 bases, with 8 bases between them. Germline CDR1 reads SEHNR; CDR2 reads FQNEAQ (reference sequence). The CDR3 contains 13 residues. The CDR3 region is CASSFAEYYGYTF. CDR3 nucleotide sequence: TGTGCCAGCAGCTTCGCGGAATACTATGGCTACACCTTC.

This rearrangement joins TRBV5-1 to TRBJ1-2; D gene ambiguous. This CDR3 has 15 residues. Trimming removed 0 bases at V and 7 bases at J, with 16 bases between. Germline V gene data show CDR1 as SGHRS and CDR2 as YFSETQ. The CDR3 DNA reads as TGCGCCAGCAGCTTGGATGGCCAGATCCCCTCTGGCTACACCTTC. Amino acids: CASSLDGQIPSGYTF.

This chain uses TRBV15 with TRBJ2-7; D ambiguous. V lost 1 base to trimming and J lost 5 bases, with 9 bases between them. Germline CDR1 reads LNHNV; CDR2 reads YYDKDF (reference sequence). The CDR3 is 13 amino acids. The CDR3 reads CATSRGVPNEQYF. CDR3 sequence (DNA): TGTGCCACCAGCAGAGGCGTTCCTAACGAGCAGTACTTC.

This chain links TRBV7-6 with TRBJ2-6; TRBD2 is a possible D gene (5 bases). The CDR3 covers 18 residues. Deletions cut 2 bases from V and 2 bases from J, with 16 bases between. Germline V gives CDR1 SGHVS, CDR2 FNYEAQ. CDR3 DNA: TGTGCCAGCAGCTTAACCGCCGGGAAACCCACTGGGGCCAACGTCCTGACTTTC. Amino acids: CASSLTAGKPTGANVLTF.

The chain carries TRBV19 and TRBJ1-1; D is unclear. Germline V gives CDR1 LNHDA, CDR2 SQIVND (reference sequence). The V end was cut by 3 bases, the J end by 1 base, with 3 bases between. This CDR3 is built from 12 residues. The CDR3 here is CASSIKNTEAFF. For the CDR3, the DNA is TGTGCCAGTAGTATTAAGAACACTGAAGCTTTCTTT.

The rearrangement joins TRBV27 to TRBJ2-1; 14 positions agree with TRBD2. The trim removed 2 bases at V and 10 bases at J, leaving 1 base unmatched. The CDR3 sequence is 14 residues long. CDR1 is MNHEY, CDR2 SMNVEV, per germline (reference sequence). CDR3 nucleotide sequence: TGTGCCAGCAGTTTACGACTAGCGGGGGGGGAGCAGTTCTTC. Translation: CASSLRLAGGEQFF.

The V call is TRBV5-1, the J call TRBJ1-2, with D perhaps matching TRBD1 (6 bases). The germline V and J ends were trimmed by 4 bases and 5 bases, with 15 bases remaining between them. CDR1 and CDR2 (germline): SGHRS, YFSETQ. This CDR3 comprises 14 residues. As DNA, the CDR3 is TGCGCCAGCAGCGAAAGGACAGATCCTTATGGCTACACCTTC. Translating gives CASSERTDPYGYTF.

In this sample, this clone turned up a few times. The gene calls are TRBV5-1 and TRBJ2-4; tentatively, D is TRBD1 (5 bases). This CDR3 has 13 residues. Germline CDR1 and CDR2: SGHRS and YFSETQ. Deletions cut 2 bases from V and 8 bases from J, with 11 bases between. This CDR3 reads CASSLQGADIQYF. DNA for the CDR3: TGCGCCAGCAGCTTACAAGGGGCAGACATTCAGTACTTC.

The chain has TRBV5-1 and TRBJ2-3; tentatively, D is TRBD2 (7 bases). Germline CDR1 SGHRS, CDR2 YFSETQ. V lost 2 bases to trimming and J lost 1 base, with 20 bases between them. The CDR3 loop spans 18 amino acids. The CDR3 sequence: CASSFGGGSRLGTDTQYF. CDR3 nucleotides: TGCGCCAGCAGCTTTGGCGGGGGCAGTCGCCTAGGCACAGATACGCAGTATTTT. Looking up the rest from reference TRBV5-1 and TRBJ2-3 gives the full variable domain: KAGVTQTPRYLIKTRGQQVTLSCSPISGHRSVSWYQQTPGQGLQFLFEYFSETQRNKGNFPGRFSGRQFSNSRSEMNVSTLELGDSALYLCASSFGGGSRLGTDTQYFGPGTRLTVL.

This sequence joins TRBV18 and TRBJ1-1; perhaps TRBD1 as D (6 bases). V was shortened by 3 bases and J by 4 bases, with 12 bases between the two germline ends. The CDR3 is 14 amino acids. Germline lookup yields CDR1 KGHSH and CDR2 LQKENI. The CDR3 DNA reads as TGTGCCAGCTCACCTTCGACAGGAATCACTGAAGCTTTCTTT. Translation: CASSPSTGITEAFF. Using reference TRBV18 and TRBJ1-1 for the parts outside the CDR3, the full variable domain is NAGVMQNPRHLVRRRGQEARLRCSPMKGHSHVYWYRQLPEEGLKFMVYLQKENIIDESGMPKERFSAEFPKEGPSILRIQQVVRGDSAAYFCASSPSTGITEAFFGQGTRLTVV.

This chain connects TRBV27 to TRBJ2-5; D possibly corresponds to TRBD2 (6 bases). Germline CDR1 reads MNHEY; CDR2 reads SMNVEV (reference sequence). The CDR3 consists of 13 residues. V lost 5 bases to trimming and J lost 5 bases, with 12 bases between them. In nucleotides, the CDR3 is TGTGCCAGCAGTGCCGGGAGAGACGAGACCCAGTACTTC. Translated: CASSAGRDETQYF.

With respect to this clone: This sample also contains other DNA sequences that code for the same CDR3. V and J are TRBV9 and TRBJ1-1; 7 nucleotides agree with TRBD1. This CDR3 comprises 14 residues. Germline-derived CDR1 and CDR2 are SGDLS and YYNGEE. Unmatched junction bases numbered 3, after V lost 0 bases and J lost 4 bases. The CDR3 DNA follows: TGTGCCAGCAGCGTAGCAGGGGGGGGCACTGAAGCTTTCTTT. Translated, it gives CASSVAGGGTEAFF.

The chain links TRBV7-2 to TRBJ2-2; D is unresolved. The CDR3 spans 14 residues. Trimming cost V 5 bases and J 6 bases, with 13 bases left between them. The germline V gene has CDR1 SGHTA and CDR2 FQGNSA. The CDR3 reads CASSPVASPGELFF. The CDR3 nucleotides are TGTGCCAGCAGCCCAGTAGCCTCTCCCGGGGAGCTGTTTTTT.

The chain uses TRBV11-2 and TRBJ2-7, with D perhaps given as TRBD1 or TRBD2 (5 bases each). CDR1 and CDR2 (germline): SGHAT, FQNNGV. V lost 4 bases and J 2 bases, leaving 12 bases between the germline ends. This CDR3 has 14 amino acids. The DNA of the CDR3 is TGTGCCAGCAGCTCGCCCCGGGGACCCTACGAGCAGTACTTC. It translates to CASSSPRGPYEQYF.

This chain connects TRBV7-9 to TRBJ2-7; D may be TRBD1 (5 bases). The CDR3 is 14 residues long. The germline V and J ends were trimmed by 2 bases and 6 bases, with 14 bases remaining between them. The germline V gene encodes CDR1 SEHNR and CDR2 FQNEAQ (reference sequence). The CDR3 loop reads CASSLIQGKGEQYF. CDR3 coding DNA: TGTGCCAGCAGCTTAATTCAGGGTAAGGGCGAGCAGTACTTC.

With regard to this clone: At one end the junction does not follow the germline gene, possibly because of a read error. Other DNA sequences in the same sample also yield this CDR3. The chain combines TRBV7-7 with TRBJ1-6; 7 bases map to TRBD1. CDR3 size: 13 residues. Germline values: CDR1 SSHAT, CDR2 FNYEAQ (reference sequence). CDR3 sequence reads: CASSRDRVSPLHF. Written as DNA, the CDR3 is TGTGCTAGCAGCCGTGACAGGGTCTCACCCCTCCACTTT.

The table lists this clone with a few counts. The chain is built from TRBV13 and TRBJ2-1; D is unresolved. Germline CDR1 reads PRHDT; CDR2 reads FYEKMQ (reference sequence). Trimming removed 4 bases from V and 0 bases from J, with 10 bases in between. The CDR3 totals 15 residues. Here the CDR3 DNA reads TGTGCCAGCAGCTCACGGTCGAGCTCCTACAATGAGCAGTTCTTC. Residues: CASSSRSSSYNEQFF. The variable domain in full, with the rest retrieved from reference TRBV13 and TRBJ2-1, is AAGVIQSPRHLIKEKRETATLKCYPIPRHDTVYWYQQGPGQDPQFLISFYEKMQSDKGSIPDRFSAQQFSDYHSELNMSSLELGDSALYFCASSSRSSSYNEQFFGPGTRLTVL.